What follows are 32 T cell receptor beta chains derived from one specimen sequenced in a study of blood T cells in healthy people across ages (dated by TCRdb to between 2015 and 2017). Library preparation was by 5' RACE. The sequencer was an Illumina HiSeq 2500. A second PCR of about 6 to 11 cycles was run with a J-beta primer mix and a sample-barcoded 5' primer. TCRdb ran its own pipeline on the public reads, namely fastp trimming at Q25 and MiXCR clone calling, and kept in-frame beta chains. Each entry merges the rows of one CDR3 protein and shows their most common DNA and genes. In all, the sample holds about 640,000 distinct CDR3 sequences, and under 70% of those were seen once. The ten top clones hold around 37% of the sample. Sequencing input: blood. The receptors stem from a man in his sixties in good health.

The chain links TRBV7-2 to TRBJ2-3, with unresolved D. CDR1 SGHTA and CDR2 FQGNSA come from the germline V gene. Trimming took 5 bases from V and 6 from J, leaving 18 bases between them. CDR3 length equals 15 residues. DNA of the CDR3: TGTGCCAGCAGCGAAAATCGGCTAGTCGTCGATACGCAGTATTTT. It specifies CASSENRLVVDTQYF.

The CDR3 nucleotides are TGTGCCATCAGTGAGTCGACCCGAGGAACTAATGAAAAACTGTTTTTT. Its translation is CAISESTRGTNEKLFF. This rearrangement joins TRBV10-3 to TRBJ1-4; D gene uncertain. The germline V gene encodes CDR1 ENHRY and CDR2 SYGVKD. V lost 0 bases and J lost 1, with 9 bases in between. The CDR3 is 16 residues long.

With respect to this clonotype: A read error may be the cause here, since a much bigger clone is one base away. The chain is built from TRBV19 and TRBJ2-5; 10 nucleotides agree with TRBD2. Looked up from germline, CDR1 is LNHDA and CDR2 is SQIVND (reference sequence). The CDR3 is 18 residues long. Trimming at V came to 5 bases and at J to 11 bases, leaving 23 bases not matched to a gene. CDR3 sequence reads: CASSLASGGAGVVYKQYF. The CDR3, as DNA: TGTGCCAGTAGTTTAGCCAGCGGGGGGGCCGGAGTGGTCTACAAGCAGTACTTC.

The gene calls are TRBV10-3 and TRBJ1-6; D remains unclear. This CDR3 comprises 14 residues. Trimming shortened V by 11 bases and J by 6 bases, and 17 bases separated the two germline ends. Germline V gene sequence: CDR1 ENHRY, CDR2 SYGVKD. The CDR3 coding sequence is TGTGCCCACCGGGCCGCTGGGGTTAATTCACCCCTCCACTTT. It is translated as CAHRAAGVNSPLHF.

This rearrangement joins TRBV3-1 to TRBJ2-4; no reliable D call. The J call may not be correct, given that the DNA end is closer to TRBJ2-5. The CDR3 has 15 amino acids. The germline V gene has CDR1 LGHDT and CDR2 YNNKEL (reference sequence). The CDR3 protein is CASSQKTHPRETQYF. The CDR3 coding sequence is TGTGCCAGCAGCCAGAAAACACATCCTCGAGAGACCCAGTACTTC.

This clonotype occurred many times. The rearrangement uses TRBV5-5 and TRBJ2-1; D is uncertain. Germline CDR1 is SGHKS and CDR2 is YYEKEE (reference sequence). Trimming took 0 bases from V and 2 from J, leaving 9 bases between them. This CDR3 is 15 amino acids long. In DNA form, the CDR3 reads TGTGCCAGCAGCTTGGGGATTGCCCCCTACAATGAGCAGTTCTTC. Translated, it gives CASSLGIAPYNEQFF.

This clonotype was detected many times. This clone may be a read error of a much larger clone one base away. V is TRBV11-3 and J is TRBJ2-5; D may be TRBD2 (5 bases). This CDR3 contains 14 residues. V lost 3 bases and J 11 bases, leaving 19 bases between the germline ends. Germline-derived CDR1 and CDR2 are SGHNT and YENEEA. CDR3 DNA sequence: TGTGCCAGCAGCTTCTCCGGACTTTCCAATGAGCAGTACTTC. Residues: CASSFSGLSNEQYF.

The chain combines TRBV20-1 with TRBJ1-2; 8 bases agree with TRBD1. Losses at the gene ends were 7 bases for V and 12 bases for J; bases not matched to a gene: 10. CDR3 size: 11 residues. The germline V gene encodes CDR1 DFQATT and CDR2 SNEGSKA (reference sequence). CDR3 sequence: CSGVSQGAHTF. In DNA form, the CDR3 reads TGCAGTGGGGTCTCGCAGGGGGCACACACCTTC.

This rearrangement joins TRBV20-1 to TRBJ2-7; D is perhaps TRBD2 (6 bases). CDR1 and CDR2 (germline): DFQATT, SNEGSKA (reference sequence). The ends were cut back, 0 bases at V and 7 bases at J, with 13 bases in the middle. CDR3 length: 13 residues. The CDR3: CSAREGSGTEQYF. The CDR3 nucleotides read TGCAGTGCTAGAGAGGGTAGCGGTACTGAGCAGTACTTC.

This clonotype was seen only a few times. This rearrangement joins TRBV12-3 or TRBV12-4 to TRBJ2-3, with D perhaps TRBD1 or TRBD2 (7 bases each). There are 16 residues in the CDR3. The V end was cut by 7 bases, the J end by 4 bases, with 21 bases between. Written as DNA, the CDR3 is TGTGCCAGCAAAAGGGAGGGGGCGATGGGTGCAGATACGCAGTATTTT. It is translated as CASKREGAMGADTQYF.

This clonotype was observed once. The chain has TRBV20-1 and TRBJ2-3; possibly TRBD2 for D (6 bases). CDR3 length: 15 residues. Trimming stripped 1 base from V and 2 bases from J, with 13 bases between. Germline loops: CDR1 DFQATT, CDR2 SNEGSKA (reference sequence). CDR3 DNA sequence: TGCAGTGCTAGAGCAACGGCGGGATTCACAGATACGCAGTATTTT. Translation: CSARATAGFTDTQYF.

The chain has TRBV12-3 or TRBV12-4 and TRBJ2-3, with TRBD2 identical over 8 bases. The ends lost 5 bases at V and 5 bases at J; junction bases unmatched: 6. The CDR3 is 14 residues long. This CDR3 is CASSPGTRLDTQYF. DNA for the CDR3: TGTGCCAGCAGTCCCGGGACTAGGTTAGATACGCAGTATTTT.

J is TRBJ1-2 and V is TRBV3-1; a weak D match, TRBD1 (5 bases). V was cut by 0 bases and J by 6 bases, with 14 bases left in between. CDR1 and CDR2 from the germline V gene are LGHDT and YNNKEL (reference sequence). The CDR3 runs 15 residues. The CDR3 DNA sequence: TGTGCCAGCAGCCAAGATCACCAGGGCGGCCATGGCTACACCTTC. Translating gives CASSQDHQGGHGYTF.

The V gene is TRBV6-6, the J gene TRBJ2-7, with D possibly matching TRBD1 (5 bases). The CDR3 runs 12 residues. Germline V gene lookup returns CDR1 MNHNY and CDR2 SVGAGI (reference sequence). Trimming cost V 5 bases and J 2 bases, with 7 bases left between them. DNA for the CDR3: TGTGCCAGCAGTCGACAGACCTACGAGCAGTACTTC. Translating gives CASSRQTYEQYF.

This clonotype was seen just once. The rearrangement joins TRBV10-3 to TRBJ2-3; a weak D match, TRBD1 (5 bases). Trimming took off 5 bases at V and 2 bases at J, with 11 bases between the two ends. From germline, CDR1 is ENHRY and CDR2 SYGVKD. This CDR3 has 14 residues. This CDR3 reads CAISSGFDTDTQYF. CDR3 nucleotide sequence: TGTGCCATCAGTTCAGGGTTCGACACAGATACGCAGTATTTT.

The gene calls are TRBV18 and TRBJ2-3, with a possible D match to TRBD1 (5 bases). Per the germline V gene, CDR1 is KGHSH and CDR2 is LQKENI. This CDR3 comprises 15 residues. V was shortened by 3 bases and J by 5 bases, with 15 bases between the two germline ends. In nucleotides, the CDR3 is TGTGCCAGCTCACCCGCCAGCAGGGCCGAAGATACGCAGTATTTT. It specifies CASSPASRAEDTQYF.

The chain has TRBV6-6 and TRBJ2-2, with 7 bases identical to TRBD1. The CDR3 spans 15 residues. V shed 0 bases, J shed 6 bases, and the junction held 4 bases outside the gene matches. Germline CDR1 and CDR2: MNHNY and SVGAGI (reference sequence). The DNA of the CDR3 is TGTGCCAGCAGTTACTCCCAAACAGGGGCCGGGGAGCTGTTTTTT. Its protein product is CASSYSQTGAGELFF.

Turning to this clonotype: This clone may be a read error of a much larger clone one base away. V and J are TRBV29-1 and TRBJ2-5; D gene unclear. The V gene's germline CDR1 is SQVTM and CDR2 ANQGSEA. The CDR3 extends over 13 amino acids. The CDR3 DNA reads TGCAGCGTTGCGCGACGGATTCAAGGGACCCAGTACTTC. Encoded protein: CSVARRIQGTQYF.

The rearrangement uses TRBV29-1 and TRBJ1-2; D not certain. CDR1 and CDR2 (germline): SQVTM, ANQGSEA. V lost 7 bases and J 6 bases, leaving 15 bases between the germline ends. The CDR3 has 12 amino acids. CDR3 DNA sequence: TGCAGCGGGGCGCCGGGCGAGGATGGCTACACCTTC. Translating it yields CSGAPGEDGYTF. The variable domain in full, with the rest retrieved from reference TRBV29-1 and TRBJ1-2, is SAVISQKPSRDICQRGTSLTIQCQVDSQVTMMFWYRQQPGQSLTLIATANQGSEATYESGFVIDKFPISRPNLTFSTLTVSNMSPEDSSIYLCSGAPGEDGYTFGSGTRLTVV.

This clonotype is a singleton in its sample. The V and J genes are TRBV4-2 and TRBJ1-1; 7 bases agree with TRBD1. The V gene's germline CDR1 is LGHNA and CDR2 YNFKEQ. The CDR3 extends over 15 amino acids. Trimming at V came to 2 bases and at J to 5 bases, leaving 8 bases not matched to a gene. The DNA for the CDR3 is TGTGCCAGCAGCCAACGGACAGGAGGTATAACTGAAGCTTTCTTT. Translated, it gives CASSQRTGGITEAFF.

The V call is TRBV12-3 or TRBV12-4, the J call TRBJ1-6; maybe TRBD1 (6 bases). The CDR3 spans 16 residues. Deletions cut 3 bases from V and 10 bases from J, with 19 bases between. The CDR3 loop reads CASSLGGRGAMSPLHF. As DNA, the CDR3 is TGTGCCAGCAGTTTGGGCGGGCGGGGGGCAATGTCACCCCTCCACTTT.

This rearrangement joins TRBV27 to TRBJ2-7, with D possibly being TRBD1 or TRBD2 (6 bases each). The CDR3 has 15 amino acids. Trimming took off 2 bases at V and 7 bases at J, with 18 bases between the two ends. Germline V gives CDR1 MNHEY, CDR2 SMNVEV (reference sequence). The CDR3 sequence is CASSLMGGSYNEQYF. CDR3 coding DNA: TGTGCCAGCAGTTTAATGGGGGGCTCCTACAATGAGCAGTACTTC.

V and J are TRBV6-2 or TRBV6-3 and TRBJ2-5; D is possibly TRBD1 (5 bases). Germline loops: CDR1 MNHEY, CDR2 SVGEGT. V lost 5 bases and J 1 base, leaving 14 bases between the germline ends. This CDR3 contains 15 residues. CDR3 sequence: CASSRRTPFQETQYF. The CDR3 coding sequence is TGTGCCAGCAGTCGTCGGACACCTTTCCAAGAGACCCAGTACTTC.

Many counts were recorded for this clonotype. The CDR3 sequence: CASRRLPSGTSTDTQYF. The DNA for the CDR3 is TGTGCCAGCAGGCGACTTCCATCCGGGACTTCCACAGATACGCAGTATTTT. The chain carries TRBV6-1 and TRBJ2-3; tentative D call: TRBD2 (6 bases). The V and J ends lost 6 bases and 2 bases respectively, with 21 bases between them. Germline assignment: CDR1 MNHNS and CDR2 SASEGT. The CDR3 is 17 residues long.

The chain couples TRBV29-1 to TRBJ1-1; D is possibly TRBD1 (5 bases). This CDR3 is 15 amino acids long. Trimming took 7 bases from V and 7 from J, leaving 25 bases between them. Per the germline V gene, CDR1 is SQVTM and CDR2 is ANQGSEA. The CDR3 region is CSATRRGLGLGEAFF. CDR3 bases: TGCAGCGCAACAAGGAGGGGTCTCGGGCTTGGTGAAGCTTTCTTT.

This clonotype was detected a few times. The chain uses TRBV14 and TRBJ2-3, with D possibly called TRBD1 or TRBD2 (6 bases each). Between the trimmed V and J ends, which lost 4 bases and 0 bases, there was a span of 11 bases. Germline CDR1 SGHDN, CDR2 FVKESK. The CDR3 length is 15 residues. The CDR3 sequence is CASSRGTPSTDTQYF. CDR3 nucleotides: TGTGCCAGCAGCCGCGGGACACCGAGCACAGATACGCAGTATTTT. The complete variable domain, with remaining parts taken from reference TRBV14 and TRBJ2-3, reads EAGVTQFPSHSVIEKGQTVTLRCDPISGHDNLYWYRRVMGKEIKFLLHFVKESKQDESGMPNNRFLAERTGGTYSTLKVQPAELEDSGVYFCASSRGTPSTDTQYFGPGTRLTVL.

The V gene is TRBV20-1, the J gene TRBJ2-1; 7 bases line up with TRBD2. The trim removed 4 bases at V and 6 bases at J, leaving 12 bases unmatched. This CDR3 has 15 amino acids. Germline V lookup: CDR1 DFQATT, CDR2 SNEGSKA (reference sequence). The CDR3 sequence is CSATLGSGAFNEQFF. Here the CDR3 DNA reads TGCAGTGCTACCCTCGGGAGCGGGGCTTTCAATGAGCAGTTCTTC.

This clonotype appeared a few times. The rearrangement links TRBV12-3 or TRBV12-4 to TRBJ1-6, with D perhaps matching TRBD1 (6 bases). Trimming cost V 2 bases and J 7 bases, with 18 bases left between them. This CDR3 spans 17 amino acids. CDR3 loop: CASSLKTTGRENSPLHF. The CDR3 nucleotides read TGTGCCAGCAGTTTAAAGACTACAGGGCGAGAAAATTCACCCCTCCACTTT.

The rearrangement uses TRBV3-1 and TRBJ1-5, with D hard to call. V lost 0 bases and J lost 9, with 9 bases in between. CDR3 length: 13 amino acids. CDR1 is LGHDT, CDR2 YNNKEL, per germline (reference sequence). For the CDR3, the DNA is TGTGCCAGCAGCCAAGATAGGGCGCGGCCCCAGCATTTT. Protein product: CASSQDRARPQHF.

This clonotype appeared a few times. The gene calls are TRBV28 and TRBJ1-1; TRBD1 is a possible D gene (6 bases). The V end lost 2 bases, the J end lost 4 bases, and 11 bases lay between the germline ends. Germline V gene data show CDR1 as MDHEN and CDR2 as SYDVKM. The CDR3 has 14 residues. CDR3: CASSLVQGTTEAFF. CDR3 nucleotides: TGTGCCAGCAGTTTAGTTCAGGGGACCACTGAAGCTTTCTTT.

For the CDR3, the DNA is TGTGCCAGCAGCCAGGGAAACAGGGGAAGCGGCTACACCTTC. This encodes CASSQGNRGSGYTF. The chain has TRBV3-1 and TRBJ1-2; TRBD1 agrees at 7 bases. After removal of 3 bases from V and 8 bases from J, the junction contained 9 bases not matched to a gene. The CDR3 is 14 residues long. Per germline, CDR1 LGHDT and CDR2 YNNKEL (reference sequence).

The chain links TRBV4-1 to TRBJ1-4, with D possibly being TRBD1 (6 bases). The V and J ends lost 0 bases and 4 bases respectively, with 12 bases between them. The CDR3 is 16 residues long. The germline V gene has CDR1 MGHRA and CDR2 YSYEKL. CDR3 sequence reads: CASSQDKAGVNEKLFF. The DNA for the CDR3 is TGCGCCAGCAGCCAAGATAAAGCAGGGGTTAATGAAAAACTGTTTTTT.